This T cell receptor (beta chain) is from a study of T cells in Graves' hyperthyroidism and ophthalmopathy (dated by TCRdb to about 2019). The study in broad terms: Peripheral blood was collected at initial diagnosis, before any treatment. TCR V-J signatures able to tell the groups apart were searched for in a discovery cohort of around 95 patients, of whom roughly 42 had Graves' ophthalmopathy and around 58 had stable Graves' hyperthyroidism. Prospective prediction of ophthalmopathy was tested in an independent validation cohort consisting of 18 hyperthyroidism patients and 15 or so patients who later progressed to ophthalmopathy. The 75 to 100 discovery patients were randomly split 7:3 into training and test sets. In addition, the study compared T-cell repertoires in thyroid tissue and in blood from several Graves' hyperthyroidism patients. Following sampling, methimazole starting at 30 mg daily was given to hyperthyroidism patients, and high-dose intravenous methylprednisolone was given to ophthalmopathy patients. According to the paper, TCR Vbeta CDR3 sequencing was carried out on 135 peripheral blood samples, which came from under 50 ophthalmopathy, around 74 hyperthyroidism and about 17 progressor patients.

The TCR beta CDR3 regions were amplified from RNA transcripts. For the first round of RT-PCR on the TCR CDR3, the HTBI primer set was used together with the Qiagen OneStep RT-PCR kit. A second multiplex PCR round built the libraries, followed by size selection and purification. Paired-end sequencing of the libraries was performed with 100 bp reads on an Illumina HiSeq2000. Turning to the authors' computational methods: SOAPnuke was used to process the raw data, throwing out any read that contained adapters or uncalled bases, had a mean Phred below 15, or lacked an exact constant-primer or identifier match. High-quality paired reads were merged with COPE v1.2.5, and unique nucleotide sequences were defined as clonotypes. MiTCR v1.1 was used to align clonotypes to the IMGT TRBV, TRBD and TRBJ reference segments. The analysis was restricted to V-J combinations with a frequency above 0.0001, which together covered 99% to 99.2% of the repertoires. A TCS score was defined as the ratio between F50 (clonal expansion) and ExV (chaos), using BLOSUM62-based TCRdist between CDR3 peptides within each V-J. Welch's t-statistics and random forest reduced around 510 V-J features to about 13, which were used in a naive Bayes classifier (R e1071). TCRdb itself trimmed the public reads at Q25 with fastp, ran MiXCR and retained productive beta chains. Merged by CDR3 protein, the rows form single entries marked with the most common genes and DNA. TCRdb's processing, not the study's, gives the V and J calls here. The sample profile shows over 500,000 distinct CDR3 sequences; 11% to 15% of them were found once. The top ten clonotypes cover approximately 14% of the sample.

Stable Graves' hyperthyroidism was defined as no progression to ophthalmopathy during 18 months of follow-up. Hyperthyroidism patients were newly diagnosed, with disease duration under 2 months, and aged 18 to 65 years. Any patient with an uncontrolled infection, another autoimmune disease, pregnancy or lactation was excluded. Diagnoses were based on clinical symptoms, serum thyroxine and TRAb, thyroid ultrasound and orbital computed tomography. PBMCs were separated from roughly 10 ml of fresh peripheral blood using Ficoll-Paque density gradient centrifugation. Total RNA was extracted with Trizol reagent, and quality was checked on an Agilent 2100 Bioanalyzer. The table lists this clonotype with many counts. Its binding antigen is unknown. Base qualities are missing; no much larger clone stands one base away. Study-wide findings and limitations: Sample size was not statistically predetermined, and investigators were not blinded to group allocation. During validation, the model predicted progression to ophthalmopathy a median of roughly six months ahead of onset, with roughly 65% sensitivity and 72% to 80% specificity. A 13 V-J signature model separated ophthalmopathy from stable hyperthyroidism, with approximately 87% sensitivity and 81% to 82% specificity in cross-validation and 80%/75% in testing. Most expanded thyroid clonotypes (frequency above 0.001) were also found in blood, which suggests that blood repertoires may mirror thyroid immune responses.

The sample consisted of blood. The sequence derives from a woman in her thirties or forties with Graves' hyperthyroidism.

CDR3 protein: CASSLQTAYYGYTF. The bases are TGTGCCAGCAGCCTACAGACAGCTTACTATGGCTACACCTTC. This receptor chain uses TRBV13 and TRBJ1-2, with a tentative D gene TRBD1 over 5 matching bases. CDR1 and CDR2 are drawn from the germline V gene (reference sequence): PRHDT, FYEKMQ. V is clipped by 5 bases and J by 3 bases, and the sequence between their germline boundaries is 13 bases long. Including cysteine and phenylalanine, the CDR3 has 14 amino acids. Only the CDR3 part of the read is kept: 42 bases, read in frame from the first base.